This TCR beta chain was documented in a study of metastatic and nonmetastatic thyroid tumors. Study background: Across peripheral blood and tumor or nodule tissue samples taken from malignant and benign thyroid patients, the repertoires were compared with one another.

This clone was counted a single time. Before thyroid surgery, none of the patients had received any treatment. Trimming stripped 3 bases from V and 3 bases from J, with 15 bases between. CDR1 SGDLS and CDR2 YYNGEE come from the germline V gene. The CDR3 extends over 16 amino acids. In the authors' workflow: In papillary thyroid cancer, a distant-metastasis classifier was built using CDR3 differences across clinicopathological groups. TCRdb reassembled clones from the PCR reads with MiXCR. TCRdb, not the authors, supplied the V and J calls. Among about 20,000 clones listed, approximately 14% were seen once.

The sequenced sample consisted of blood. The rearrangement uses TRBV9 and TRBJ1-4; tentative D call: TRBD1 (6 bases). This clonotype originated in a female donor with papillary thyroid cancer or a benign thyroid nodule (not recorded which). Some clones in this sample may be carry-over from other donors' samples. Here the CDR3 reads CASSGDPGQANEKLFF. The CDR3 DNA reads TGTGCCAGCAGCGGAGACCCGGGACAAGCTAATGAAAAACTGTTTTTT.